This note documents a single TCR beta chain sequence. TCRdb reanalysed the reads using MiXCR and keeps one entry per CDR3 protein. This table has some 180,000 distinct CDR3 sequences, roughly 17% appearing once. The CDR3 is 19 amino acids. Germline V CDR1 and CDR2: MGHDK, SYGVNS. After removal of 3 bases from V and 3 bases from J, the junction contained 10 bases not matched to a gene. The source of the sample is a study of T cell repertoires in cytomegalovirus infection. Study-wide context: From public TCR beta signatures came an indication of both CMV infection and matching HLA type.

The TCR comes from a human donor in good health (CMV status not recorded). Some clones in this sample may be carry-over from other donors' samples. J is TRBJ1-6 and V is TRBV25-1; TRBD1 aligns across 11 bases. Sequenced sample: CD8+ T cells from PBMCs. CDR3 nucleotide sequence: TGTGCCAGCAGTGATCTGGGACAGGGGGAAATCGACTATAATTCACCCCTCCACTTT. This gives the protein CASSDLGQGEIDYNSPLHF.